This T cell receptor beta chain was sequenced in a study of T-cell memory formation after mild COVID-19. Regarding the study as a whole: That cross-reactive memory joined was suggested by some responding clones appearing in pre-infection memory.

The authors produced TCR alpha and TCR beta cDNA libraries with sample barcodes and UMIs by 5'RACE using constant-segment primers. TCRdb redid the calling of the 5' RACE reads with MiXCR, one entry per CDR3 protein. The data hold a few hundred thousand distinct CDR3 sequences, with roughly 16% observed a single time. In germline, CDR1 is SGHTA, CDR2 FQGNSA. There are 12 residues in the CDR3. Trimming cost V 4 bases and J 5 bases, with 9 bases left between them. This clonotype was observed a few times. Its antigen is currently unknown. This receptor was obtained from a man aged 18 to 30 who had mild COVID-19 (a few samples of this study predate the infection). Cell type and time point are not known. Sequenced: PBMCs or a T cell subset sorted from them (not recorded which). This rearrangement joins TRBV7-2 to TRBJ2-7; no definite D call. As DNA, the CDR3 is TGTGCCAGCAGCTCCTTGAGAAACGAGCAGTACTTC. It translates to CASSSLRNEQYF.